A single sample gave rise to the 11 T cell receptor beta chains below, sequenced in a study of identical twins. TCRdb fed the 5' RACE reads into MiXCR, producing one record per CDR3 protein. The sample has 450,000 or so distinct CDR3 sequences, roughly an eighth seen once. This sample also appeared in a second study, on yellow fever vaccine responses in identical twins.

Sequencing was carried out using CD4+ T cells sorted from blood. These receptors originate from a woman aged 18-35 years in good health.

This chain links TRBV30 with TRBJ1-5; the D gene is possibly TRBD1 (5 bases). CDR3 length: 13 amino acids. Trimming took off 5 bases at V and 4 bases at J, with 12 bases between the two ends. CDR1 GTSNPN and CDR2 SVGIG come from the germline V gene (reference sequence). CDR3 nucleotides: TGTGCCTGGTCATCGGGGGGGAATCAGCCCCAGCATTTT. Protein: CAWSSGGNQPQHF.

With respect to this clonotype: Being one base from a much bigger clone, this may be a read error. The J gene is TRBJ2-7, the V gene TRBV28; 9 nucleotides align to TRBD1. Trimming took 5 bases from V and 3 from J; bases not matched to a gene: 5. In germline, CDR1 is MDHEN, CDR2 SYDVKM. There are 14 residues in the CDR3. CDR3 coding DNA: TGTGCCAGCAGTCAGACAGGGGGTCACTACGAGCAGTACTTC. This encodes CASSQTGGHYEQYF.

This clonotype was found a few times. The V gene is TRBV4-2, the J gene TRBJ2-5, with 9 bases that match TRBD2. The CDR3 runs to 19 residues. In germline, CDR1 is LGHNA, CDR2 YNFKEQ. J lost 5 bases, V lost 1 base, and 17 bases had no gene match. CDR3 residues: CASSQASLAGGPRKETQYF. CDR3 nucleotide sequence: TGTGCCAGCAGCCAAGCCTCGCTGGCGGGAGGGCCCAGGAAGGAGACCCAGTACTTC.

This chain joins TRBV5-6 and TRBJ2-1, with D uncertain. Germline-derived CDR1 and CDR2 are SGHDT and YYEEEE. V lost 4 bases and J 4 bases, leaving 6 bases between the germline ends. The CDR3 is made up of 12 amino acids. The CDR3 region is CASSRRYNEQFF. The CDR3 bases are TGTGCCAGCAGCCGAAGATACAATGAGCAGTTCTTC.

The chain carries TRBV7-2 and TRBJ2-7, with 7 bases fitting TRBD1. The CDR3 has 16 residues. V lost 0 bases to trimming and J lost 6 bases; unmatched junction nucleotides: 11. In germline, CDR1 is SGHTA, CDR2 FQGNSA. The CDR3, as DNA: TGTGCCAGCAGCTTAGCCGTGCTGCCAGGGGGTCCCGAGCAGTACTTC. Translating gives CASSLAVLPGGPEQYF. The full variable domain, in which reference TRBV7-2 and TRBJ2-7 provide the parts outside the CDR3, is GAGVSQSPSNKVTEKGKDVELRCDPISGHTALYWYRQSLGQGLEFLIYFQGNSAPDKSGLPSDRFSAERTGGSVSTLTIQRTQQEDSAVYLCASSLAVLPGGPEQYFGPGTRLTVT.

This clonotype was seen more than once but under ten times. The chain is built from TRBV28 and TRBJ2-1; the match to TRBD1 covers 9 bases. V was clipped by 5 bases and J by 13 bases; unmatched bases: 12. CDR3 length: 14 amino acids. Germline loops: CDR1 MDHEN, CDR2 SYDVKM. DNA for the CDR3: TGTGCCAGCAGTCTCCCCCCCGCGGGACAGGGTCAGTTCTTC. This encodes CASSLPPAGQGQFF.

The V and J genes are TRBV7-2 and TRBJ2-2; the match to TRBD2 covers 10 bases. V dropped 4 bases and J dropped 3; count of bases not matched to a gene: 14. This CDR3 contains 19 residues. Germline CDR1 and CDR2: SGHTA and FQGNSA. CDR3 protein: CASSSSGSTTLGDTGELFF. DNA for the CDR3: TGTGCCAGCAGCTCTAGCGGGAGTACCACCTTAGGGGACACCGGGGAGCTGTTTTTT.

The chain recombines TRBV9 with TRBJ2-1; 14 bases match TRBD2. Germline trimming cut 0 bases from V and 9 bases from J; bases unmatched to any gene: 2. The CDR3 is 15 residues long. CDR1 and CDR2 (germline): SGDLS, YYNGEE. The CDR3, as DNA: TGTGCCAGCAGCGTAGGACTAGCGGGAGGGAGTGAGCAGTTCTTC. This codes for CASSVGLAGGSEQFF.

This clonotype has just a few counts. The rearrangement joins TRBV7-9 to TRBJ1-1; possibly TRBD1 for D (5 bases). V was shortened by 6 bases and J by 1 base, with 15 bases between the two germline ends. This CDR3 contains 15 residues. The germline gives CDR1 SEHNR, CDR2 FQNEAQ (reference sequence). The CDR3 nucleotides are TGTGCCAGCAGTCCAGCCGGGACGACGAACACTGAAGCTTTCTTT. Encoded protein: CASSPAGTTNTEAFF.

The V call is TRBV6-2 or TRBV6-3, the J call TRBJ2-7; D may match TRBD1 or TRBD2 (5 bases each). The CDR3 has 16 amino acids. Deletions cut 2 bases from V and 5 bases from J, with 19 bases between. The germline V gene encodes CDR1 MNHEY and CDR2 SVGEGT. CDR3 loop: CASSYGVRVRGNEQYF. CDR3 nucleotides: TGTGCCAGCAGTTACGGTGTCCGGGTTCGGGGCAACGAGCAGTACTTC.

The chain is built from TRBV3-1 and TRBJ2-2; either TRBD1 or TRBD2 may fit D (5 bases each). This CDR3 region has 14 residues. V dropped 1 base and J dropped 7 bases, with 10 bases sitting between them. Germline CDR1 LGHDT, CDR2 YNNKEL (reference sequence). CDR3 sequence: CASSQVSGHGELFF. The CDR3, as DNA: TGTGCCAGCAGCCAAGTTTCGGGGCACGGGGAGCTGTTTTTT.